Sequencing of this T cell receptor (beta chain) was carried out in a study of blood T cell repertoires in COVID-19. Study background: Samples representing acute and convalescent COVID-19 were sourced from the United States, Italy and Spain.

The CDR3 has 18 amino acids. Germline CDR1 is SSHAT and CDR2 is FNYEAQ (reference sequence). The method was immunoSEQ multiplex PCR; TCRdb's version includes in-frame clones alone and lacks a portion of them. The sample records about 180,000 clones, 89% being singletons. This clone came up once. A read error may account for a junction end that differs from germline. Sequenced material: peripheral blood. The sequence came from a man younger than 35 who had recovered from COVID-19. V and J are TRBV7-7 and TRBJ2-1; 16 bases are a match to TRBD2. The CDR3 reads CASSSAGTSGRAEGRQFF. CDR3 nucleotide sequence: TGTGCTAGCAGCTCCGCCGGGACTAGCGGGAGGGCCGAGGGTAGGCAGTTCTTC.